The 27 T cell receptor beta chains below all came from one sample that was sequenced in a study of breast tumors, draining lymph nodes, adjacent tissues. One entry per CDR3 protein, called by TCRdb with MiXCR from the multiplex PCR reads. The sample lists 250,000 or so distinct CDR3 sequences; over 25% were seen once. Axillary draining lymph nodes of breast cancer patients supplied the node samples. Sequenced material: axillary lymph node tissue. The receptor set was obtained from a female donor with breast cancer. Some clones in this sample may be carry-over from other donors' samples.

This clonotype was recorded once. The chain has TRBV11-2 and TRBJ2-2, with D unclear. CDR1 is SGHAT, CDR2 FQNNGV, per germline. V dropped 5 bases and J dropped 4 bases, with 8 bases sitting between them. The CDR3 is 13 amino acids. For the CDR3, the DNA is TGTGCCAGCAGCCTATACGGCACCGGGGAGCTGTTTTTT. This translates into CASSLYGTGELFF.

The chain recombines TRBV25-1 with TRBJ2-1, with D tentatively TRBD2 (6 bases). The CDR3 runs to 15 residues. Germline CDR1 reads MGHDK; CDR2 reads SYGVNS. V lost 3 bases, J lost 8 bases, and 17 bases lay in between. In DNA, the CDR3 is TGTGCCAGCAGTGAGCTTAGCAGGAGGGCCGATGAGCAGTTCTTC. Residues: CASSELSRRADEQFF.

The chain joins TRBV7-2 to TRBJ2-1; the D gene is possibly TRBD1 (6 bases). Germline-derived CDR1 and CDR2 are SGHTA and FQGNSA. Trimming removed 6 bases at V and 8 bases at J, with 20 bases between. The CDR3 covers 15 residues. In nucleotides, the CDR3 is TGTGCCAGCAGTTCTACCGGGACAAGGGGCCATGAGCAGTTCTTC. This gives the protein CASSSTGTRGHEQFF.

This clonotype was seen only a few times. A single base separates this from a much larger clone, so it may be a read error. J is TRBJ2-7 and V is TRBV6-4; 9 bases align to TRBD1. The CDR3 totals 16 residues. From germline, CDR1 is MRHNA and CDR2 SNTAGT. The CDR3 sequence is CASIPQNRDRDYGQYF. Written as DNA, the CDR3 is TGTGCCAGCATACCACAAAACCGGGACAGGGACTACGGGCAGTACTTC.

This clonotype was recorded at least ten times. The J gene is TRBJ2-1, the V gene TRBV20-1; D is undetermined. V lost 5 bases to trimming and J lost 7 bases, with 18 bases between them. CDR3 size: 14 residues. CDR1 and CDR2 (germline): DFQATT, SNEGSKA (reference sequence). Here the CDR3 reads CSARRASGGNEQFF. Written as DNA, the CDR3 is TGCAGTGCTCGCCGGGCTAGTGGCGGTAATGAGCAGTTCTTC.

This clonotype was seen many times. The chain joins TRBV6-1 to TRBJ2-5; D perhaps matches TRBD1 (6 bases). Per germline, CDR1 MNHNS and CDR2 SASEGT. V gave up 9 bases and J gave up 6 bases, with 17 bases separating them. This CDR3 spans 13 amino acids. The CDR3 DNA sequence: TGTGCCAGTAGAGGACAGAAGGGGCAGACCCAGTACTTC. Its protein is CASRGQKGQTQYF.

This clonotype appeared many times. The chain has TRBV12-3 or TRBV12-4 and TRBJ1-2, with D unresolved. This CDR3 has 15 amino acids. V was shortened by 2 bases and J by 6 bases, with 16 bases between the two germline ends. CDR3 DNA: TGTGCCAGCAGTTTACTAAGTAACAGCCTGAATGGCTACACCTTC. It codes for CASSLLSNSLNGYTF.

The V gene is TRBV15, the J gene TRBJ1-4; 7 nucleotides match TRBD1. This CDR3 comprises 14 residues. J gave up 5 bases and V 1 base, and 1 base lay outside the gene matches. CDR1 LNHNV and CDR2 YYDKDF come from the germline V gene (reference sequence). Written as DNA, the CDR3 is TGTGCCACCAGCAGAGGAGGGGGCAATGAAAAACTGTTTTTT. As protein: CATSRGGGNEKLFF. Filled out from reference TRBV15 and TRBJ1-4, the complete variable domain reads DAMVIQNPRYQVTQFGKPVTLSCSQTLNHNVMYWYQQKSSQAPKLLFHYYDKDFNNEADTPDNFQSRRPNTSFCFLDIRSPGLGDTAMYLCATSRGGGNEKLFFGSGTQLSVL.

This clonotype was seen only a few times. This chain links TRBV6-1 with TRBJ1-2, with D uncertain. Trimming took off 2 bases at V and 4 bases at J, with 11 bases between the two ends. The CDR3 sequence is 14 residues long. Germline CDR1 reads MNHNS; CDR2 reads SASEGT. The CDR3 DNA sequence: TGTGCCAGCAGTGAAAGCGGGGTCCCCTATGGCTACACCTTC. This encodes CASSESGVPYGYTF.

Details on this clonotype: One junction end disagrees with the germline gene, perhaps due to a read error. The chain has TRBV5-6 and TRBJ2-5; 13 bases are a match to TRBD2. From germline, CDR1 is SGHDT and CDR2 YYEEEE. The CDR3 covers 16 residues. In DNA form, the CDR3 reads TGTACCAGCAGCCATACGACTAGCGGGAGGACGGAGACCCAGTACTTC. Protein product: CTSSHTTSGRTETQYF.

In its sample, this clonotype was seen many times. The V gene is TRBV10-2, the J gene TRBJ1-5, with D possibly being TRBD1 (6 bases). The length of the CDR3 is 15 residues. Germline V gene lookup returns CDR1 WSHSY and CDR2 SAAADI. The germline V and J ends were trimmed by 10 bases and 3 bases, with 19 bases remaining between them. This CDR3 reads CATTPRAGDNQPQHF. The CDR3 DNA follows: TGCGCCACCACTCCTCGGGCAGGGGACAATCAGCCCCAGCATTTT.

J is TRBJ1-1 and V is TRBV11-3; no reliable D call. This CDR3 contains 12 residues. Germline lookup yields CDR1 SGHNT and CDR2 YENEEA. Trimming removed 6 bases at V and 0 bases at J, with 5 bases between. CDR3 in DNA: TGTGCCAGCAGTACTATGAACACTGAAGCTTTCTTT. Residues: CASSTMNTEAFF.

The V gene is TRBV7-9, the J gene TRBJ1-1; D is undetermined. The CDR3 spans 16 residues. Per the germline V gene, CDR1 is SEHNR and CDR2 is FQNEAQ (reference sequence). The V gene lost 0 bases and the J gene lost 1 base, with 12 bases spanning the gap. The CDR3 loop reads CASSLARTAENTEAFF. The CDR3 DNA is TGTGCCAGCAGCTTAGCGAGGACGGCCGAGAACACTGAAGCTTTCTTT. The full variable domain, its missing parts supplied by reference TRBV7-9 and TRBJ1-1, is DTGVSQNPRHKITKRGQNVTFRCDPISEHNRLYWYRQTLGQGPEFLTYFQNEAQLEKSRLLSDRFSAERPKGSFSTLEIQRTEQGDSAMYLCASSLARTAENTEAFFGQGTRLTVV.

The rearrangement joins TRBV18 to TRBJ1-2; D gene ambiguous. The V and J ends lost 2 bases and 4 bases respectively, with 11 bases between them. The CDR3 contains 14 residues. The V gene's germline CDR1 is KGHSH and CDR2 LQKENI. The CDR3 here is CASSPAAGGYGYTF. The CDR3 nucleotides are TGTGCCAGCTCACCAGCCGCGGGCGGCTATGGCTACACCTTC.

The chain uses TRBV4-2 and TRBJ2-4; perhaps TRBD2 as D (6 bases). Germline V gene data show CDR1 as LGHNA and CDR2 as YNFKEQ. The CDR3 is 15 amino acids. Trimming pared 4 bases from V and 7 bases from J, leaving 17 bases between. CDR3 protein: CASSPGERGANIQYF. DNA for the CDR3: TGTGCCAGCAGCCCGGGAGAGAGAGGGGCGAACATTCAGTACTTC.

In its sample, this clonotype was seen many times. CDR3 sequence: CATQPGRGAYYEQYF. For the CDR3, the DNA is TGTGCCACCCAACCGGGGCGGGGGGCTTATTACGAGCAGTACTTC. V is TRBV19 and J is TRBJ2-7, with 8 bases aligning to TRBD2. The CDR3 loop spans 15 amino acids. V lost 10 bases to trimming and J lost 4 bases; unmatched junction nucleotides: 15. Germline V gene lookup returns CDR1 LNHDA and CDR2 SQIVND (reference sequence).

This clonotype was seen a handful of times. Possible read error: a much larger clone is one base away. The chain has TRBV4-3 and TRBJ2-1; D ambiguous. The germline CDR1 and CDR2 sequences are LGHNA and YSLEER. V was cut by 4 bases and J by 4 bases, with 8 bases left in between. This CDR3 spans 13 amino acids. DNA of the CDR3: TGCGCCAGCAGCCGAGAAGCTTACAATGAGCAGTTCTTC. This encodes CASSREAYNEQFF.

This clonotype was found many times. This sequence joins TRBV7-8 and TRBJ2-7, with D perhaps matching TRBD1 (5 bases). Germline V CDR1 and CDR2: SGHVS, FQNEAQ. Trimming shortened V by 0 bases and J by 3 bases, and 9 bases separated the two germline ends. This CDR3 comprises 14 residues. DNA for the CDR3: TGTGCCAGCAGCTTAGCCACAGGTTACTACGAGCAGTACTTC. Protein product: CASSLATGYYEQYF.

This clonotype came up many times. V is TRBV19 and J is TRBJ2-3; 7 bases line up with TRBD1. Per the germline V gene, CDR1 is LNHDA and CDR2 is SQIVND (reference sequence). The CDR3 contains 15 residues. V lost 5 bases, J lost 6 bases, and 11 bases stayed unmatched. In DNA, the CDR3 is TGTGCCAGTAGTCCAGGACAGGCCAGGGGTGATACGCAGTATTTT. It specifies CASSPGQARGDTQYF.

Worth noting for this clonotype: One end of the junction fails to match germline, which may point to a read error. This sequence joins TRBV3-1 and TRBJ2-2; D call uncertain. This CDR3 comprises 12 residues. The germline CDR1 and CDR2 sequences are LGHDT and YNNKEL (reference sequence). CDR3 in amino acids: CAGSQGTGELFF. The CDR3 coding sequence is TGTGCCGGCAGCCAAGGCACCGGGGAGCTGTTTTTT.

This chain connects TRBV6-1 to TRBJ2-7; 9 bases map to TRBD2. This CDR3 contains 15 residues. With 1 base clipped from V and 3 bases from J, the junction kept 4 bases outside the gene matches. Germline lookup yields CDR1 MNHNS and CDR2 SASEGT. This CDR3 reads CASSEELAGYYEQYF. As DNA, the CDR3 is TGTGCCAGCAGTGAAGAGCTAGCGGGGTACTACGAGCAGTACTTC.

This clonotype has ten or more counts. The V call is TRBV5-5, the J call TRBJ2-1; TRBD1 aligns across 7 bases. V lost 0 bases and J lost 5; bases outside the gene matches: 5. The CDR3 has 15 amino acids. The germline CDR1 and CDR2 sequences are SGHKS and YYEKEE (reference sequence). For the CDR3, the DNA is TGTGCCAGCAGCTTGGTGGCAGGGGGTGACAATGAGCAGTTCTTC. As protein: CASSLVAGGDNEQFF.

The gene calls are TRBV6-2 or TRBV6-3 and TRBJ2-1, with 11 bases fitting TRBD2. Germline V gene data show CDR1 as MNHEY and CDR2 as SVGEGT. The ends lost 7 bases at V and 3 bases at J; junction bases unmatched: 5. The CDR3 covers 15 residues. CDR3 DNA: TGTGCCAGCACCATACTAGCGGGAGACTACAATGAGCAGTTCTTC. Amino acid sequence: CASTILAGDYNEQFF.

In the case of this clonotype: A clone one base away is much larger, so this may be a read error. This rearrangement joins TRBV5-5 to TRBJ2-7, with a possible D match to TRBD1 (6 bases). This CDR3 has 16 residues. Germline values: CDR1 SGHKS, CDR2 YYEKEE (reference sequence). The V and J ends lost 6 bases and 5 bases respectively, with 24 bases between them. The CDR3 DNA follows: TGTGCCAGCATTGGAAACCGGGCCAGGGGCATCAACGAGCAGTACTTC. Amino acids: CASIGNRARGINEQYF.

The V and J genes are TRBV20-1 and TRBJ2-4, with 7 bases matching TRBD1. Per the germline V gene, CDR1 is DFQATT and CDR2 is SNEGSKA (reference sequence). This CDR3 is 12 amino acids long. The CDR3 sequence is CSVGGLTRAQYF. The CDR3 DNA reads as TGCAGCGTAGGGGGCCTCACTAGGGCCCAGTACTTC.

This clonotype was seen a few times. This clone may be a read error of a much larger clone one base away. The CDR3 is CASSLVRGENSGYPF. DNA for the CDR3: TGTGCCAGCAGCTTAGTGAGGGGAGAGAATTCTGGCTACCCCTTC. The chain carries TRBV7-8 and TRBJ1-2, with TRBD1 as a possible D gene (5 bases). Germline CDR1 SGHVS, CDR2 FQNEAQ. The CDR3 totals 15 residues.

The genes are TRBV9 and TRBJ2-1; D not certain. The germline gives CDR1 SGDLS, CDR2 YYNGEE. Trimming took off 4 bases at V and 0 bases at J, with 11 bases between the two ends. The CDR3 runs to 15 residues. The CDR3 protein is CASSPRQSSYNEQFF. CDR3 coding DNA: TGTGCCAGCAGCCCTAGGCAGAGCTCCTACAATGAGCAGTTCTTC.